These 23 T cell receptor beta chains were sequenced from one sample in a study of T cell responses to AZD1222 COVID-19 vaccine. Sequencing used immunoSEQ multiplex PCR; TCRdb keeps in-frame clones, though not all of them. The data show some 150,000 clones, around 91% seen once. Sequencing used peripheral blood, obtained on day 0 of AZD1222 vaccination. The source of these receptors is an adult in good health.

This chain uses TRBV11-2 with TRBJ2-5, with 10 positions matching TRBD2. There are 14 residues in the CDR3. Germline-derived CDR1 and CDR2 are SGHAT and FQNNGV. The J segment lost 3 bases and the V segment lost 5 bases, leaving 3 bases of the junction unmatched. The chain's CDR3 is CASSRTSGEETQYF. The DNA for the CDR3 is TGTGCCAGCAGCCGTACTAGCGGGGAAGAGACCCAGTACTTC.

The CDR3 bases are TGCAGCGTTGAACAAGACTCTGGAAACACCATATATTTT. Its translation: CSVEQDSGNTIYF. The genes are TRBV29-1 and TRBJ1-3; no firm D call. V shed 2 bases and J shed 0 bases, with 5 bases lying between them. Germline V gene lookup returns CDR1 SQVTM and CDR2 ANQGSEA. The CDR3 covers 13 residues. The variable domain in full, with the rest retrieved from reference TRBV29-1 and TRBJ1-3, is SAVISQKPSRDICQRGTSLTIQCQVDSQVTMMFWYRQQPGQSLTLIATANQGSEATYESGFVIDKFPISRPNLTFSTLTVSNMSPEDSSIYLCSVEQDSGNTIYFGEGSWLTVV.

The chain combines TRBV28 with TRBJ1-4, with 7 bases lining up with TRBD1. The length of the CDR3 is 13 residues. Germline CDR1 is MDHEN and CDR2 is SYDVKM. J lost 4 bases, V lost 6 bases, and 2 bases had no gene match. CDR3 nucleotides: TGTGCCAGCAGAGGGGGCTATAATGAAAAACTGTTTTTT. It encodes CASRGGYNEKLFF. Variable domain in full (rest from reference TRBV28 and TRBJ1-4): DVKVTQSSRYLVKRTGEKVFLECVQDMDHENMFWYRQDPGLGLRLIYFSYDVKMKEKGDIPEGYSVSREKKERFSLILESASTNQTSMYLCASRGGYNEKLFFGSGTQLSVL.

V and J are TRBV4-3 and TRBJ1-4; no reliable D call. V gave up 3 bases and J gave up 8 bases, with 10 bases separating them. The CDR3 sequence is 13 residues long. Germline V lookup: CDR1 LGHNA, CDR2 YSLEER. The CDR3 DNA follows: TGCGCCAGCAGCCAGATGTCGGGGGAAAAACTGTTTTTT. As protein: CASSQMSGEKLFF.

This chain connects TRBV4-1 to TRBJ2-2; possibly TRBD2 for D (6 bases). Trimming left V 1 base short and J 4 bases short, with 16 bases between. Looked up from germline, CDR1 is MGHRA and CDR2 is YSYEKL. This CDR3 has 17 amino acids. CDR3: CASSQVGMAGITGELFF. The CDR3 nucleotides read TGCGCCAGCAGCCAAGTAGGGATGGCGGGGATCACCGGGGAGCTGTTTTTT.

V usage is TRBV4-3 and J usage is TRBJ2-3; D is ambiguous. Germline V lookup: CDR1 LGHNA, CDR2 YSLEER. This CDR3 has 18 residues. Trimming took 1 base from V and 6 from J, leaving 23 bases between them. The CDR3 DNA reads as TGCGCCAGCAGCCAAGTGACCGGCCGTACGGGCCTACAGGATACGCAGTATTTT. Its protein is CASSQVTGRTGLQDTQYF.

The chain is built from TRBV5-4 and TRBJ2-2, with D possibly being TRBD1 or TRBD2 (6 bases each). Germline loops: CDR1 SGHNT, CDR2 YYREEE (reference sequence). V dropped 0 bases and J dropped 6 bases, with 9 bases sitting between them. The CDR3 length is 14 residues. The CDR3 coding sequence is TGTGCCAGCAGCTTGGCCGGGGGCGCCGGGGAGCTGTTTTTT. It yields the protein CASSLAGGAGELFF.

The chain is built from TRBV5-4 and TRBJ1-1; weak D call: TRBD1 (6 bases). V was pared by 4 bases and J by 5 bases, with 21 bases between. Germline-derived CDR1 and CDR2 are SGHNT and YYREEE (reference sequence). CDR3 length: 16 amino acids. The CDR3 loop reads CASSLTGSRGRTEAFF. The CDR3 coding sequence is TGTGCCAGCAGCCTAACAGGGAGCCGGGGAAGGACTGAAGCTTTCTTT. The whole variable domain, remainder taken from reference TRBV5-4 and TRBJ1-1, is ETGVTQSPTHLIKTRGQQVTLRCSSQSGHNTVSWYQQALGQGPQFIFQYYREEENGRGNFPPRFSGLQFPNYSSELNVNALELDDSALYLCASSLTGSRGRTEAFFGQGTRLTVV.

The V call is TRBV27, the J call TRBJ2-1, with a possible D match to TRBD2 (6 bases). The CDR3 spans 18 residues. In germline, CDR1 is MNHEY, CDR2 SMNVEV (reference sequence). V was trimmed by 5 bases and J by 5 bases, leaving 25 bases between them. The CDR3 nucleotides read TGTGCCAGCAGTCCGGAGGGGAGGCCCAGCCCTTTGAACAATGAGCAGTTCTTC. Translated, it gives CASSPEGRPSPLNNEQFF.

In this sample, this clone turned up once. The chain uses TRBV12-3 or TRBV12-4 and TRBJ1-1; 11 bases align to TRBD1. V was clipped by 6 bases and J by 14 bases; unmatched bases: 5. The CDR3 covers 11 residues. CDR3: CASSRDRGKFF. The DNA of the CDR3 is TGTGCCAGCAGCCGGGACAGGGGGAAGTTCTTT.

This rearrangement joins TRBV6-5 to TRBJ1-1, with unresolved D. This CDR3 contains 12 residues. V lost 8 bases and J lost 11, with 18 bases in between. Germline V gene sequence: CDR1 MNHEY, CDR2 SVGAGI. CDR3 in DNA: TGTGCCAGCGGACCTTATGTGGTTGACGCTTTCTTT. This encodes CASGPYVVDAFF.

The rearrangement links TRBV2 to TRBJ2-3; a weak D match, TRBD1 (6 bases). This CDR3 comprises 15 residues. Germline-derived CDR1 and CDR2 are SNHLY and FYNNEI. V was clipped by 4 bases and J by 2 bases, with 13 bases between them. CDR3 nucleotide sequence: TGTGCCAGCAGTGGGCAGGGGATATTCACAGATACGCAGTATTTT. This sequence encodes CASSGQGIFTDTQYF.

Here the CDR3 reads CASSIGDTEAFF. The DNA for the CDR3 is TGCGCCAGCAGTATCGGGGACACTGAAGCTTTCTTT. The J gene is TRBJ1-1, the V gene TRBV5-1, with D hard to call. CDR1 SGHRS and CDR2 YFSETQ come from the germline V gene. Trimming took off 5 bases at V and 3 bases at J, with 8 bases between the two ends. The CDR3 sequence is 12 residues long.

This clone was observed a single time. This chain joins TRBV5-1 and TRBJ1-5; unclear D gene. The germline V gene has CDR1 SGHRS and CDR2 YFSETQ. This CDR3 has 14 residues. Trimming removed 2 bases from V and 3 bases from J, with 9 bases in between. The CDR3 DNA follows: TGCGCCAGCAGCTTAGAGGGAGACAATCAGCCCCAGCATTTT. Protein sequence: CASSLEGDNQPQHF.

The chain uses TRBV11-2 and TRBJ2-1; D unresolved. Trimming took 5 bases from V and 8 from J, leaving 13 bases between them. The CDR3 has 13 residues. Germline V gives CDR1 SGHAT, CDR2 FQNNGV. DNA of the CDR3: TGTGCCAGCAGCCCAAACTTTGGGGATGAGCAGTTCTTC. Translation gives CASSPNFGDEQFF. Full variable domain (remainder filled in from reference TRBV11-2 and TRBJ2-1): EAGVAQSPRYKIIEKRQSVAFWCNPISGHATLYWYQQILGQGPKLLIQFQNNGVVDDSQLPKDRFSAERLKGVDSTLKIQPAKLEDSAVYLCASSPNFGDEQFFGPGTRLTVL.

This rearrangement joins TRBV4-1 to TRBJ1-3, with unresolved D. Germline CDR1 is MGHRA and CDR2 is YSYEKL. The germline V and J ends were trimmed by 1 base and 0 bases, with 4 bases remaining between them. The CDR3 consists of 14 residues. Written as DNA, the CDR3 is TGCGCCAGCAGCCAAGGCTCCTCTGGAAACACCATATATTTT. It is translated as CASSQGSSGNTIYF.

V and J are TRBV15 and TRBJ2-1; TRBD2 agrees at 10 bases. J gave up 7 bases and V 3 bases, and 9 bases lay outside the gene matches. The length of the CDR3 is 16 residues. Germline V gene lookup returns CDR1 LNHNV and CDR2 YYDKDF (reference sequence). The CDR3 is CATSSPGSSGRNEQFF. CDR3 in DNA: TGTGCCACCAGCAGCCCAGGGTCTAGCGGGAGAAATGAGCAGTTCTTC.

The chain couples TRBV6-2 or TRBV6-3 to TRBJ1-5; TRBD1 is a possible D gene (5 bases). Germline CDR1 is MNHEY and CDR2 is SVGEGT. Trimming stripped 4 bases from V and 7 bases from J, with 14 bases between. The length of the CDR3 is 14 residues. The DNA of the CDR3 is TGTGCCAGCAGTTTTGTGGTCCAGGGCCAGCCCCAGCATTTT. Protein product: CASSFVVQGQPQHF.

This clone was detected only once. CDR3 sequence (DNA): TGTGCCAGCAGCTTAGTTTCGGGCACCGGGGAGCTGTTTTTT. It encodes CASSLVSGTGELFF. This rearrangement joins TRBV7-6 to TRBJ2-2; D remains ambiguous. The CDR3 has 14 residues. V lost 1 base, J lost 4 bases, and 7 bases lay in between. Germline V lookup: CDR1 SGHVS, CDR2 FNYEAQ.

The V and J genes are TRBV11-2 and TRBJ2-3, with D unresolved. The V end lost 5 bases, the J end lost 3 bases, and 6 bases lay between the germline ends. CDR3 length: 12 amino acids. CDR1 SGHAT and CDR2 FQNNGV come from the germline V gene. This CDR3 reads CASSTSTDTQYF. In DNA form, the CDR3 reads TGTGCCAGCAGCACGAGTACAGATACGCAGTATTTT.

This rearrangement joins TRBV15 to TRBJ1-2; D perhaps matches TRBD1 (6 bases). Germline V CDR1 and CDR2: LNHNV, YYDKDF (reference sequence). The length of the CDR3 is 16 residues. V lost 0 bases, J lost 1 base, and 12 bases lay in between. CDR3 bases: TGTGCCACCAGCAGAGATGGGCAGGGGCTTAACTATGGCTACACCTTC. Translating gives CATSRDGQGLNYGYTF.

This clone was recorded once. CDR3 sequence reads: CASSLLIGKLFF. The DNA for the CDR3 is TGTGCCAGCAGCTTGCTGATAGGGAAGCTGTTTTTT. The chain is built from TRBV7-2 and TRBJ1-4; D gene ambiguous. CDR3 size: 12 residues. CDR1 is SGHTA, CDR2 FQGNSA, per germline. V gave up 3 bases and J gave up 14 bases, with 13 bases separating them.

The chain couples TRBV7-2 to TRBJ2-3; 11 bases align to TRBD2. Looked up from germline, CDR1 is SGHTA and CDR2 is FQGNSA. V trimming: 5 bases; J trimming: 3 bases; junction bases outside the gene matches: 4. This CDR3 contains 15 residues. CDR3 loop: CASSPPSGGTDTQYF. Here the CDR3 DNA reads TGTGCCAGCAGCCCACCTAGCGGGGGGACAGATACGCAGTATTTT. Supplemented by reference TRBV7-2 and TRBJ2-3, the full variable domain reads GAGVSQSPSNKVTEKGKDVELRCDPISGHTALYWYRQSLGQGLEFLIYFQGNSAPDKSGLPSDRFSAERTGGSVSTLTIQRTQQEDSAVYLCASSPPSGGTDTQYFGPGTRLTVL.